The rows below give T cell receptor beta chains drawn from one sample of a study of cytotoxic CD8 clonotypes in ibrutinib-treated CLL. TCRdb's copy holds only in-frame clones and misses some; the assay was immunoSEQ multiplex PCR. In the table there are 150,000 to 200,000 clones, roughly 84% of which are singletons. The material was PBMCs, obtained at disease progression, from a patient treated with ibrutinib. These receptors were obtained from a human donor with chronic lymphocytic leukemia. Each CDR3 is given with its conserved first and last residue. Each record gives: J gene, D gene, clone size, V gene, CDR3 protein, CDR3 DNA. The D gene is left open where the match is weak. Only some rows state a clone size, as once, few, many or a class for expanded clones.

>TRBJ2-7|.|once|TRBV15
CATSRDGGREQYF
TGTGCCACCAGCAGAGATGGGGGGCGCGAGCAGTACTTC
>TRBJ2-1|.|once|TRBV7-2
CASSLVPGNEQFF
TGTGCCAGCAGCTTAGTTCCCGGGAATGAGCAGTTCTTC
>TRBJ2-1|.|.|TRBV30
CAWSARNNEQFF
TGTGCCTGGAGTGCAAGGAACAATGAGCAGTTCTTC
>TRBJ1-4|.|.|TRBV2
CASSNRAQGTGEKLFF
TGTGCCAGCAGTAATAGGGCGCAGGGGACGGGTGAAAAACTGTTTTTT
>TRBJ2-1|.|.|TRBV7-2
CASRTSQQGNFDEQFF
TGTGCCAGCCGAACGTCCCAGCAGGGGAATTTCGATGAGCAGTTCTTC
>TRBJ2-2|.|.|TRBV29-1
CSVDRAGNTGELFF
TGCAGCGTTGATCGGGCGGGGAACACCGGGGAGCTGTTTTTT
>TRBJ2-3|TRBD1|.|TRBV19
CASSIRVGKRGPTDTQYF
TGTGCCAGTAGTATAAGAGTGGGAAAGAGGGGGCCCACAGATACGCAGTATTTT
>TRBJ1-1|.|.|TRBV5-1
CASSDWRPGFGGGLNTEAFF
TGCGCCAGCAGCGATTGGCGACCTGGATTCGGCGGGGGCTTGAACACTGAAGCTTTCTTT
>TRBJ1-2|.|once|TRBV4-1
CASSQPGPRNYGYTF
TGCGCCAGCAGCCAACCGGGACCTAGGAACTATGGCTACACCTTC
>TRBJ2-7|TRBD2|once|TRBV9
CASSVSTSGIIYEQYF
TGTGCCAGCAGCGTCTCGACTAGCGGGATAATATACGAGCAGTACTTC